Given below is one T cell receptor beta chain in context. Per the original methods: Scientists estimated how many nucleated cells there were by amplifying reference gene primers. The data were produced by immunoSEQ multiplex PCR, yet TCRdb's version contains in-frame clones alone and is incomplete. The D gene and trimming were derived from the DNA, and the V and J assignments and clone size from that table. The sample gives roughly 180,000 clones, over 65% of which show up once; 4.4% is in the top ten. These data originate in a study of blood T cell repertoires in COVID-19. Background on the study: The study drew acute and convalescent COVID-19 samples from the United States, Italy and Spain. The cDNA or gDNA used as material had been derived from T cells, B-cell-depleted T cells, or PBMCs.

V gave up 4 bases and J gave up 1 base; unmatched junction bases: 5. This CDR3 spans 15 amino acids. CDR1 is LNHDA, CDR2 SQIVND, per germline (reference sequence). The origin of this receptor is a woman between 50 and 59 years old who had recovered from COVID-19. The sample taken for sequencing was PBMCs or T cells enriched from blood (not recorded which). This chain connects TRBV19 to TRBJ1-1; 8 bases line up with TRBD1. For the CDR3, the DNA is TGTGCCAGTAGTAGACTGGGGACAGGGAACACTGAAGCTTTCTTT. It yields the protein CASSRLGTGNTEAFF.